This TCR beta chain emerged from a study of T cells in Graves' hyperthyroidism and ophthalmopathy. Ten or more counts support this clonotype. TCR beta CDR3 regions were amplified from RNA transcripts. The TCR CDR3 was amplified in a first-round RT-PCR using the HTBI primer set. TCRdb re-derived calls from the multiplex PCR reads in MiXCR, one entry per CDR3 protein. Among about 260,000 distinct CDR3 sequences, about 16% were seen once, and the ten largest hold 25% to 30%. The V end was cut by 6 bases, the J end by 1 base, with 6 bases between. The length of the CDR3 is 12 residues. CDR1 MNHNS and CDR2 SASEGT come from the germline V gene.

J is TRBJ1-1 and V is TRBV6-1; TRBD1 might be the D (6 bases). This clonotype was obtained from a woman aged 18-35 years with Graves' ophthalmopathy. What was sequenced was blood. The CDR3 coding sequence is TGTGCCAGCAGGACAGGGAACACTGAAGCTTTCTTT. It is translated as CASRTGNTEAFF.